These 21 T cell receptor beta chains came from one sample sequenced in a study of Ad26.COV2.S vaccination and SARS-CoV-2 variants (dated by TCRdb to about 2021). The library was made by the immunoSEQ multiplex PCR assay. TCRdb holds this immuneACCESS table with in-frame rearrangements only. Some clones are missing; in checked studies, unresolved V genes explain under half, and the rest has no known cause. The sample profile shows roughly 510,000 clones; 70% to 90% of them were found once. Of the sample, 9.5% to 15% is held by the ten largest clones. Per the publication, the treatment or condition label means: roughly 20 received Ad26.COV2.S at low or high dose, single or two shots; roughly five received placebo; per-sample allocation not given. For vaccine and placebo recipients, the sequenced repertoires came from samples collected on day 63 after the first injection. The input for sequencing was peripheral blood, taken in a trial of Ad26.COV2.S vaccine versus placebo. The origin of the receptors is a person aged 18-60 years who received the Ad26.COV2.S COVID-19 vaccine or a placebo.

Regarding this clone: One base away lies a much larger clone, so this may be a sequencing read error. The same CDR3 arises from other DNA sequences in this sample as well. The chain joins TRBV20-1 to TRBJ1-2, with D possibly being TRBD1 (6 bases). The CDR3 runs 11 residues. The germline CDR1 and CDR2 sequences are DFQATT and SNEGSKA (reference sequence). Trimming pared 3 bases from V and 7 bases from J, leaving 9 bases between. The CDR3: CSASRGVGYTF. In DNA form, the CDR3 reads TGCAGTGCTAGCAGGGGTGTTGGCTACACCTTC.

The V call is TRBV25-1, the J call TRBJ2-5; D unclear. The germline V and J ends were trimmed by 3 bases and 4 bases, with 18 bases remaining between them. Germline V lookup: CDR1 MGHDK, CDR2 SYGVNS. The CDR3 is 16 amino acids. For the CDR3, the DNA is TGTGCCAGCAGTGAGTATCGTGGGATGGTTCGAGAGACCCAGTACTTC. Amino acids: CASSEYRGMVRETQYF.

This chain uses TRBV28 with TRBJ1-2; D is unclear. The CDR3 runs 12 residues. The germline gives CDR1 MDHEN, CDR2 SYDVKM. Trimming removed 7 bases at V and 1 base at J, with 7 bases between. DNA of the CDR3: TGTGCCAGCAAGTCAGTTAACTATGGCTACACCTTC. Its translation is CASKSVNYGYTF.

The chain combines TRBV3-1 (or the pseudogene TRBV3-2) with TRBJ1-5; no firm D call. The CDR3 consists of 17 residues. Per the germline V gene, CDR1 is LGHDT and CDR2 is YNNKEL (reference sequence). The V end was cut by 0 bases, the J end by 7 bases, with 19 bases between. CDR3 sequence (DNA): TGTGCCAGCAGCCAAGATCCGGAAGGAGGTCGAGGGCAGCCCCAGCATTTT. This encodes CASSQDPEGGRGQPQHF.

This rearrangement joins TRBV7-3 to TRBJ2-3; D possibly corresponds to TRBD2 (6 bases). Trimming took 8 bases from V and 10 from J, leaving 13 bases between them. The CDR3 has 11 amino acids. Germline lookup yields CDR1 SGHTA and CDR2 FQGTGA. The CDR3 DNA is TGTGCCAGCTCTACCGGGACTGCGCAGTATTTT. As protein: CASSTGTAQYF. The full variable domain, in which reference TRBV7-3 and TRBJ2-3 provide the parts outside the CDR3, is GAGVSQTPSNKVTEKGKYVELRCDPISGHTALYWYRQSLGQGPEFLIYFQGTGAADDSGLPNDRFFAVRPEGSVSTLKIQRTERGDSAVYLCASSTGTAQYFGPGTRLTVL.

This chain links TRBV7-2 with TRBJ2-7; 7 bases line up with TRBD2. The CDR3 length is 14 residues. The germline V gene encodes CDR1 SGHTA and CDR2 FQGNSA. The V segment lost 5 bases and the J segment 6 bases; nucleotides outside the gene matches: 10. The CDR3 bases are TGTGCCAGCAGCCAGATGCGGGCGGGGGTCGAGCAGTACTTC. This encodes CASSQMRAGVEQYF.

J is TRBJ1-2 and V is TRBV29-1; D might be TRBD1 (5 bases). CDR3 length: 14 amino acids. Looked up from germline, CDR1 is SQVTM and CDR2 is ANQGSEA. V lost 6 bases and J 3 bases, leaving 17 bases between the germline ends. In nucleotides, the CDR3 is TGCAGCGTCCAAGGGGCGGGGGGAGACTATGGCTACACCTTC. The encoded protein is CSVQGAGGDYGYTF.

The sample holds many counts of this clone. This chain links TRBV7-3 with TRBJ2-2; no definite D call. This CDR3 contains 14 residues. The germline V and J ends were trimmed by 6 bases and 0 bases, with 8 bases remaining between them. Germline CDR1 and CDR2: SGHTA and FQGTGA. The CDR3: CASRHNANTGELFF. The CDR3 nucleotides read TGTGCCAGCAGACATAACGCGAACACCGGGGAGCTGTTTTTT.

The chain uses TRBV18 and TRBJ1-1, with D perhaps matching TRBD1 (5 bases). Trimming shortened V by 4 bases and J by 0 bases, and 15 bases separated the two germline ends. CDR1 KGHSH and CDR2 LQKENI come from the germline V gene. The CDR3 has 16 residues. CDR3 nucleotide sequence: TGTGCCAGCTCACAGGGGTTGAGGACTATGAACACTGAAGCTTTCTTT. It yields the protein CASSQGLRTMNTEAFF.

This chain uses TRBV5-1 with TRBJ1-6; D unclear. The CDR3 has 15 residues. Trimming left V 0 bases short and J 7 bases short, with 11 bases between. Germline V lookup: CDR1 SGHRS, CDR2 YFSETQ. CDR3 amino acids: CASSLEVSQNSPLHF. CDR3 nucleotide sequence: TGCGCCAGCAGCTTGGAAGTCAGCCAGAATTCACCCCTCCACTTT.

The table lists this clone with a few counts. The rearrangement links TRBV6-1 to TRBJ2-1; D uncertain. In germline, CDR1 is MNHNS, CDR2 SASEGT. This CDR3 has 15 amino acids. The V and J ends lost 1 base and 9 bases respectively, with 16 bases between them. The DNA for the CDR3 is TGTGCCAGCAGTGAAGGCCCATCTGGGGTCAGTGAGCAGTTCTTC. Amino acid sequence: CASSEGPSGVSEQFF.

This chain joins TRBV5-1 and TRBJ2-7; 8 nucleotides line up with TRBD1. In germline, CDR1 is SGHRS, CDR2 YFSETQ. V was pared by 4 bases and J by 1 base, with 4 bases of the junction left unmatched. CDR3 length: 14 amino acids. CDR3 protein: CASSGQGASYEQYF. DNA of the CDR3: TGCGCCAGCAGCGGGCAGGGGGCTTCCTACGAGCAGTACTTC.

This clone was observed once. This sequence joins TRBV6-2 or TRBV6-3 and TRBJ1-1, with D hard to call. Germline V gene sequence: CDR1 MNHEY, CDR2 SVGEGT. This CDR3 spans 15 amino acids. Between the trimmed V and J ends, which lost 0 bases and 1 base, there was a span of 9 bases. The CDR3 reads CASSYSPRRNTEAFF. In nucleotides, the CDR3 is TGTGCCAGCAGTTACTCGCCCAGGAGGAACACTGAAGCTTTCTTT.

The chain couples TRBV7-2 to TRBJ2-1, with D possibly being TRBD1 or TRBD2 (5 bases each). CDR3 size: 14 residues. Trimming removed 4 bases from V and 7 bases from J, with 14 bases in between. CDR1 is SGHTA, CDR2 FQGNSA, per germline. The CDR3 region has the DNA TGTGCCAGCAGCTCCCGGTGGGACGGGAATGAGCAGTTCTTC. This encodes CASSSRWDGNEQFF.

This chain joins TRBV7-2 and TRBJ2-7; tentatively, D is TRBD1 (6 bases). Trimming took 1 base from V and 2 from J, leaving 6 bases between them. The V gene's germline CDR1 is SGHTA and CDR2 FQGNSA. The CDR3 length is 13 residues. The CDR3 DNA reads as TGTGCCAGCAGCTTAGAGGGGGCCTACGAGCAGTACTTC. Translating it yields CASSLEGAYEQYF.

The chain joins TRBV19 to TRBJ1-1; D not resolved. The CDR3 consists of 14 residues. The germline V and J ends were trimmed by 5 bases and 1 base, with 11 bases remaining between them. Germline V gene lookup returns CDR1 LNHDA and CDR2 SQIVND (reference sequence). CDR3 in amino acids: CASSSHLRNTEAFF. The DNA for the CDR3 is TGTGCCAGTAGTTCCCACCTTCGGAACACTGAAGCTTTCTTT.

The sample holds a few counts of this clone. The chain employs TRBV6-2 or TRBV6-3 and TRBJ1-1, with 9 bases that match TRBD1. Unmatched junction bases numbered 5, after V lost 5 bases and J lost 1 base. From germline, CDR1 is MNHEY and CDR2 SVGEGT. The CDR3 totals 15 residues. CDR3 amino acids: CASSAPGQGNTEAFF. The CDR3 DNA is TGTGCCAGCAGTGCTCCGGGACAGGGGAACACTGAAGCTTTCTTT.

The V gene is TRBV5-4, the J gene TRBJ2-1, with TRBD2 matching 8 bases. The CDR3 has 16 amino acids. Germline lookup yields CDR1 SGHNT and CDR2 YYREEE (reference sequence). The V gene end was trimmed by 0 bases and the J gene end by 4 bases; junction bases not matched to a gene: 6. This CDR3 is CASSLESPGGYNEQFF. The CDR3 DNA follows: TGTGCCAGCAGCTTGGAGAGCCCGGGGGGGTACAATGAGCAGTTCTTC.

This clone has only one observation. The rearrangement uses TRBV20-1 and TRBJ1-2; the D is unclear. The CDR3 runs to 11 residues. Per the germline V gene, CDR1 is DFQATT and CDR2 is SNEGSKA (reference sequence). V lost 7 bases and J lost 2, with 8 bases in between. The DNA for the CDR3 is TGCAGTGGGGTAGTGAACTATGGCTACACCTTC. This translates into CSGVVNYGYTF.

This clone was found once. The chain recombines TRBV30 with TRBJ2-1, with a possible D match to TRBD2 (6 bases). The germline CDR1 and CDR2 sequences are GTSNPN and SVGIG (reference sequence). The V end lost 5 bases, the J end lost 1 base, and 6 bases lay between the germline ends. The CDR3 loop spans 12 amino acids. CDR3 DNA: TGTGCCTGGGGGGGGTCCTACAATGAGCAGTTCTTC. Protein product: CAWGGSYNEQFF.

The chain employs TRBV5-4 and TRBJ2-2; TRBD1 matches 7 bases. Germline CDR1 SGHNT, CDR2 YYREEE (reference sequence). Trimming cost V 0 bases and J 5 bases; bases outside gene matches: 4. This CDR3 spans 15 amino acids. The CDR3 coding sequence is TGTGCCAGCAGCTTGGCGGCACAGGGGACCGGGGAGCTGTTTTTT. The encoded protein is CASSLAAQGTGELFF. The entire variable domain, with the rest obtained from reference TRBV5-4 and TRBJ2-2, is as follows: ETGVTQSPTHLIKTRGQQVTLRCSSQSGHNTVSWYQQALGQGPQFIFQYYREEENGRGNFPPRFSGLQFPNYSSELNVNALELDDSALYLCASSLAAQGTGELFFGEGSRLTVL.